The clone carrying this TCR beta chain was found a few times. The entry originates in a study of blood T cell repertoires in COVID-19. At the level of the study: Sites in the United States, Italy and Spain provided acute and convalescent COVID-19 samples. PBMCs, B-cell-depleted T cells, or T cells were the source of the cDNA or gDNA that made up the material.

Authors' methods: Researchers report that nucleated cell counts were estimated from reference gene primer amplification. The protocol was immunoSEQ multiplex PCR, while the TCRdb copy is restricted to in-frame clones and leaves out a portion. The V and J calls and clone size are taken from that table; D and trimming were inferred from the DNA. Of roughly 100,000 clones listed, about 83% are singletons. Germline CDR1 is MNHEY and CDR2 is SMNVEV (reference sequence). The CDR3 has 17 residues. Trimming took off 5 bases at V and 0 bases at J, with 16 bases between the two ends. The V gene is TRBV27, the J gene TRBJ2-2; perhaps TRBD2 as D (6 bases). Sequencing used peripheral blood. The source of this sequence is a man aged 35 to 55 with active or convalescent COVID-19. The CDR3 is CASSPFGGGTNTGELFF. The CDR3 nucleotides read TGTGCCAGCAGTCCATTCGGGGGTGGGACGAACACCGGGGAGCTGTTTTTT.